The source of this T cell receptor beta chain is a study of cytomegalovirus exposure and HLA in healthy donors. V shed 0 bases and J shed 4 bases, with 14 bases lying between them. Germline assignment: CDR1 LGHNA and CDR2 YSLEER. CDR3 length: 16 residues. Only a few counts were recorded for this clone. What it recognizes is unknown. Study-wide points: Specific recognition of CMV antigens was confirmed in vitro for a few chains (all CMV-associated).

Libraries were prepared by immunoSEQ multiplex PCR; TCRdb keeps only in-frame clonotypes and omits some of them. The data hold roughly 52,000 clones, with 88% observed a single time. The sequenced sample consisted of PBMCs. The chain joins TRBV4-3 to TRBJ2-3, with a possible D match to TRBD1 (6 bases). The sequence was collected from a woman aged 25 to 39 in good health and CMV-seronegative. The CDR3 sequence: CASSQDPVAGADTQYF. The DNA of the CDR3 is TGCGCCAGCAGCCAAGATCCAGTAGCAGGGGCAGATACGCAGTATTTT.